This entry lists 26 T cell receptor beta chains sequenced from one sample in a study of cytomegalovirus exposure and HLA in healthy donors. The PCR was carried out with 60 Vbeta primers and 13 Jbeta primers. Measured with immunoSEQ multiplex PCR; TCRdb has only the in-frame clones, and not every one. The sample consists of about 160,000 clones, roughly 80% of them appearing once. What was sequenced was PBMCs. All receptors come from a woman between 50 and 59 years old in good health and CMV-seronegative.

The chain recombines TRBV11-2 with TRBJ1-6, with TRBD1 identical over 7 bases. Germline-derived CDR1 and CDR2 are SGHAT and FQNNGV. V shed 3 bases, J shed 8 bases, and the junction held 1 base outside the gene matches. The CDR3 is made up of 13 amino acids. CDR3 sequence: CASSFRGDSPLHF. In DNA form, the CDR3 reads TGTGCCAGCAGCTTCAGGGGGGATTCACCCCTCCACTTT.

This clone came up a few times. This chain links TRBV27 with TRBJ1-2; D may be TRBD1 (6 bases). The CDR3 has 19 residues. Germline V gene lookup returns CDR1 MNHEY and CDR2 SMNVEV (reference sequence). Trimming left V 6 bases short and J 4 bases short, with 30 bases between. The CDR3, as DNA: TGTGCCAGCAGCGAATTTCCCTCAATCCTGGACAGTCGGGGCTATGGCTACACCTTC. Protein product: CASSEFPSILDSRGYGYTF.

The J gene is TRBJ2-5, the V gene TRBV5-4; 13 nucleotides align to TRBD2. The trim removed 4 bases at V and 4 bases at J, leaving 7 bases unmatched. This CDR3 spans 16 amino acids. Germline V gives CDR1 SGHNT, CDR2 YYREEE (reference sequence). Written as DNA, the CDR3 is TGTGCCAGCAGCCAGGGACTAGCGGGGAATCGAGAGACCCAGTACTTC. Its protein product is CASSQGLAGNRETQYF.

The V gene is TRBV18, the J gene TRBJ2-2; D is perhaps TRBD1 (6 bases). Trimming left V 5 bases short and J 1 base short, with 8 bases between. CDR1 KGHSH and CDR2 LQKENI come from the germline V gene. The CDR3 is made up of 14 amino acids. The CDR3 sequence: CASSWGQNTGELFF. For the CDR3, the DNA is TGTGCCAGCTCATGGGGACAGAACACCGGGGAGCTGTTTTTT.

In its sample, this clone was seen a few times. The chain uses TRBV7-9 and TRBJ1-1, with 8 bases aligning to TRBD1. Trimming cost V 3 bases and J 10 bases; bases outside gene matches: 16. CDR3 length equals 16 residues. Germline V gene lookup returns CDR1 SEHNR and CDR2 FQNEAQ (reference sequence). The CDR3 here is CASSLSGTGEAGVAFF. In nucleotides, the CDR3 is TGTGCCAGCAGCTTGAGCGGGACAGGTGAAGCAGGGGTAGCTTTCTTT.

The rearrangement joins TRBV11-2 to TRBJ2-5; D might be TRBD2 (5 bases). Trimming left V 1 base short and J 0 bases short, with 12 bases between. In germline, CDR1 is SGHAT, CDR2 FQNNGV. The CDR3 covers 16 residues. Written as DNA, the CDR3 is TGTGCCAGCAGCTTAGGAGACTATCCTTACCAAGAGACCCAGTACTTC. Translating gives CASSLGDYPYQETQYF.

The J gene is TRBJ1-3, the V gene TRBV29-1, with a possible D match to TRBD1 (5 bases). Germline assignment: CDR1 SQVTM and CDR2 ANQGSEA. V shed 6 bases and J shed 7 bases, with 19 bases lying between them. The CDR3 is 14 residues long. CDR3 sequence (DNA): TGCAGCGTGGGGCAGGCGGGGCTGGAGAACACCATATATTTT. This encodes CSVGQAGLENTIYF.

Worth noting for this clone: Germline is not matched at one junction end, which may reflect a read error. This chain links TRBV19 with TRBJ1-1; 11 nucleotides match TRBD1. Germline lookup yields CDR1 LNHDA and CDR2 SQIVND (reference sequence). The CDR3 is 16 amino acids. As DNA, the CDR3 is TGTGCCAGTAGTCCCGGGACAGGGGGATTGAACCCTGAAGCTTTCTTT. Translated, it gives CASSPGTGGLNPEAFF.

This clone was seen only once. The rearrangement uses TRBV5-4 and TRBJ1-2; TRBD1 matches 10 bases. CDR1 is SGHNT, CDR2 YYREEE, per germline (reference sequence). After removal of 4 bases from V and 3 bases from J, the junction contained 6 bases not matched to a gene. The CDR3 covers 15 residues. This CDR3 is CASSGDRGYDYGYTF. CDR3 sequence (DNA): TGTGCCAGCAGCGGGGACAGGGGATACGACTATGGCTACACCTTC.

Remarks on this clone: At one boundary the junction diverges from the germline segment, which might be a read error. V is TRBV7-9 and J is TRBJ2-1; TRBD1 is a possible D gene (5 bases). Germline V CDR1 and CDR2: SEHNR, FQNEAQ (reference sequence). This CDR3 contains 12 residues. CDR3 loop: CSSSHGAREQFF. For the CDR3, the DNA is TGTTCCAGCAGCCATGGGGCGAGGGAGCAGTTCTTC.

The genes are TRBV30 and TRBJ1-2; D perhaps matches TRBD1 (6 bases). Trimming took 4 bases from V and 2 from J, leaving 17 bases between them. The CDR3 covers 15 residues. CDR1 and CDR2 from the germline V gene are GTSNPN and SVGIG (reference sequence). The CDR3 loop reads CAWTGQLLKNYGYTF. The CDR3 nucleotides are TGTGCCTGGACGGGACAACTCCTGAAAAACTATGGCTACACCTTC.

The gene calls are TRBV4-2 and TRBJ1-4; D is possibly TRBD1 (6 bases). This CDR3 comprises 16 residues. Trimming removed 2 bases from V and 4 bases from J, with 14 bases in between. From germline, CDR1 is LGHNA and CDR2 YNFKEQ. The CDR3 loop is CASSQSPGHSNEKLFF. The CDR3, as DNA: TGTGCCAGCAGCCAATCCCCGGGACATAGTAATGAAAAACTGTTTTTT.

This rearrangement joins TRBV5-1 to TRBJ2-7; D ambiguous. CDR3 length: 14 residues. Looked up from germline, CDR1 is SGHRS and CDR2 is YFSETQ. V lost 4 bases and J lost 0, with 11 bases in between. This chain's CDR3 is CASSLDFYSYEQYF. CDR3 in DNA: TGCGCCAGCAGCCTAGACTTTTACTCCTACGAGCAGTACTTC.

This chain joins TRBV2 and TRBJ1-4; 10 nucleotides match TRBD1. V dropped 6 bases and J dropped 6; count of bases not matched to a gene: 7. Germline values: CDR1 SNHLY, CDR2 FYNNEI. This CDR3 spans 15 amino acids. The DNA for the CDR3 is TGTGCCAGCAGCGAGGCGGGACAGGGGTATGAAAAACTGTTTTTT. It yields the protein CASSEAGQGYEKLFF.

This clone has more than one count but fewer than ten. This CDR3 is CASRDRLNTEAFF. The CDR3 DNA reads TGTGCCAGCAGGGACAGACTGAACACTGAAGCTTTCTTT. The chain recombines TRBV25-1 with TRBJ1-1; possible D gene TRBD1, 6 bases. The CDR3 is 13 residues long. Germline lookup yields CDR1 MGHDK and CDR2 SYGVNS. The V gene lost 6 bases and the J gene lost 0 bases, with 8 bases spanning the gap.

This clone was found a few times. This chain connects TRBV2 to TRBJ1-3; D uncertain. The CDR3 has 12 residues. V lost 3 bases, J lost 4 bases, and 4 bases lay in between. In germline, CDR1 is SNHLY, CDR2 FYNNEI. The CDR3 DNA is TGTGCCAGCAGTGAGCAGGGAAACACCATATATTTT. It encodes CASSEQGNTIYF.

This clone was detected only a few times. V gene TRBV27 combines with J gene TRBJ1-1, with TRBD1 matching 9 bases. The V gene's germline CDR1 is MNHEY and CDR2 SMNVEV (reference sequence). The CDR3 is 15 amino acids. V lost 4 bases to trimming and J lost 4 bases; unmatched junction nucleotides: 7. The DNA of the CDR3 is TGTGCCAGCAGTTCAAAGGACAGGGGAGGCACTGAAGCTTTCTTT. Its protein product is CASSSKDRGGTEAFF.

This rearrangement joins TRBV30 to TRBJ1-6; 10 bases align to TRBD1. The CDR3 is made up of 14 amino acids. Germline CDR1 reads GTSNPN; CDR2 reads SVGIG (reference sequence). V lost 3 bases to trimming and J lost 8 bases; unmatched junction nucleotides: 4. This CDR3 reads CAWSQGQGYSPLHF. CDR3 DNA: TGTGCCTGGAGCCAGGGACAGGGGTATTCACCCCTCCACTTT. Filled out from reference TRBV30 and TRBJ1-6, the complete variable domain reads SQTIHQWPATLVQPVGSPLSLECTVEGTSNPNLYWYRQAAGRGLQLLFYSVGIGQISSEVPQNLSASRPQDRQFILSSKKLLLSDSGFYLCAWSQGQGYSPLHFGNGTRLTVT.

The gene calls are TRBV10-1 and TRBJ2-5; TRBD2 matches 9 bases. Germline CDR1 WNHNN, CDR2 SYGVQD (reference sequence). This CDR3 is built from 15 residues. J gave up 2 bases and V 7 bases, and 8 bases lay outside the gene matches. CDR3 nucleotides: TGCGCCAGCACTCGACTAGCGGTACCACAAGAGACCCAGTACTTC. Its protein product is CASTRLAVPQETQYF.

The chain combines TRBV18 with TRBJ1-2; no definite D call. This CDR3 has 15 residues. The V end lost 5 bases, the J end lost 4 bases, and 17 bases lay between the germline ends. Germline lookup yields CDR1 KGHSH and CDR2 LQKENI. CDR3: CASSLELDRSYGYTF. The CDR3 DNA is TGTGCCAGCTCATTGGAACTCGATAGGAGCTATGGCTACACCTTC.

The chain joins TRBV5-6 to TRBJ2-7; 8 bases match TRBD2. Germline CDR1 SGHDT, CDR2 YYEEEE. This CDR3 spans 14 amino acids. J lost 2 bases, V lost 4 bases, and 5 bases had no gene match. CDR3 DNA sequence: TGTGCCAGCAGCCGCGGGACTAGGGCCTACGAGCAGTACTTC. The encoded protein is CASSRGTRAYEQYF.

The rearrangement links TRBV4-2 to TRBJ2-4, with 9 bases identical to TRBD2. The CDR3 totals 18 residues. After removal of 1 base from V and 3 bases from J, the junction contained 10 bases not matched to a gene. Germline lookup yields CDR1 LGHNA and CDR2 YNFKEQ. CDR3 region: CASSQVARAGGNKNIQYF. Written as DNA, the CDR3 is TGTGCCAGCAGCCAAGTGGCGAGGGCGGGAGGGAACAAAAACATTCAGTACTTC.

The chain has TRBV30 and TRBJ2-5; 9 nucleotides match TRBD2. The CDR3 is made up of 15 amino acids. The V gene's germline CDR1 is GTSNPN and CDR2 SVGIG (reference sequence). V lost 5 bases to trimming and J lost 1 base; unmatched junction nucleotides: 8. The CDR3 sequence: CAWARAGGFQETQYF. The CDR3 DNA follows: TGTGCCTGGGCACGAGCGGGAGGATTCCAAGAGACCCAGTACTTC.

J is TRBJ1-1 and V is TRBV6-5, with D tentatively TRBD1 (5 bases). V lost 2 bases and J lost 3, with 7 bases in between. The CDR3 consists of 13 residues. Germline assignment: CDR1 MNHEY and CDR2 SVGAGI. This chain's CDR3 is CASSYQGYTEAFF. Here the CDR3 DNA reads TGTGCCAGCAGTTACCAGGGTTACACTGAAGCTTTCTTT.

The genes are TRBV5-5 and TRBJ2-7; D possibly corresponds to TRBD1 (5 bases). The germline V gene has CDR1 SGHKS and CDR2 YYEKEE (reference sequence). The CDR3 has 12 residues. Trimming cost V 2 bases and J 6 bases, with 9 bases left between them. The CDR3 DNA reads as TGTGCCAGCAGCTTAGCAGGGTTCGAGCAGTACTTC. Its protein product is CASSLAGFEQYF.

CDR3 DNA sequence: TGTGCCAGCAGCTTCCTCCCGGGACTAGCCTACGAGCAGTACTTC. It is translated as CASSFLPGLAYEQYF. V is TRBV7-2 and J is TRBJ2-7; 8 bases map to TRBD2. J gave up 2 bases and V 3 bases, and 6 bases lay outside the gene matches. Germline CDR1 reads SGHTA; CDR2 reads FQGNSA. The CDR3 spans 15 residues.